Each of the 10 T cell receptor beta chains below was sequenced from the same sample in a study of T cell responses to AZD1222 COVID-19 vaccine. The method was immunoSEQ multiplex PCR; TCRdb's version includes in-frame clones alone and lacks a portion of them. The sample lists about 140,000 clones; approximately 92% were seen once. This sample comprised peripheral blood, obtained 28 days after the second AZD1222 dose. These receptors were obtained from an adult who received the AZD1222 COVID-19 vaccine.

The rearrangement links TRBV7-2 to TRBJ1-3; D ambiguous. The CDR3 runs to 14 residues. In germline, CDR1 is SGHTA, CDR2 FQGNSA. V lost 1 base and J lost 4, with 8 bases in between. CDR3 DNA: TGTGCCAGCAGCTTAGTAGGTTACGGAAACACCATATATTTT. Translation gives CASSLVGYGNTIYF.

The chain couples TRBV30 to TRBJ1-1; D remains unclear. The CDR3 contains 14 residues. V lost 3 bases and J lost 6, with 17 bases in between. The V gene's germline CDR1 is GTSNPN and CDR2 SVGIG (reference sequence). CDR3 loop: CAWSDHSEQAEAFF. The CDR3 DNA reads as TGTGCCTGGAGCGACCATAGTGAACAAGCTGAAGCTTTCTTT.

The J gene is TRBJ1-1, the V gene TRBV28, with no clear D. This CDR3 has 12 amino acids. Trimming took 7 bases from V and 0 from J, leaving 6 bases between them. The germline V gene encodes CDR1 MDHEN and CDR2 SYDVKM. CDR3 sequence reads: CASTGMNTEAFF. The CDR3 DNA reads as TGTGCCAGCACCGGAATGAACACTGAAGCTTTCTTT.

V usage is TRBV4-1 and J usage is TRBJ2-1; 8 positions match TRBD2. Germline V gene sequence: CDR1 MGHRA, CDR2 YSYEKL. This CDR3 region has 15 residues. Unmatched junction bases numbered 11, after V lost 6 bases and J lost 7 bases. In DNA, the CDR3 is TGCGCCAGCAGACGCACGTCGGGGGGGCGGAATGAGCAGTTCTTC. This encodes CASRRTSGGRNEQFF.

This sequence joins TRBV12-3 or TRBV12-4 and TRBJ2-1; D unresolved. The CDR3 consists of 13 residues. With 7 bases removed from V and 8 bases from J, the gap between germline ends came to 15 bases. CDR3 nucleotide sequence: TGTGCCAGCATCCATCCGTTTGGTGATGAGCAGTTCTTC. It specifies CASIHPFGDEQFF.

This chain uses TRBV7-9 with TRBJ1-1; D perhaps matches TRBD1 (6 bases). This CDR3 is built from 14 residues. Trimming removed 11 bases from V and 0 bases from J, with 16 bases in between. Germline V gene lookup returns CDR1 SEHNR and CDR2 FQNEAQ (reference sequence). The CDR3, as DNA: TGTGCCTGTAGCGGCGGGACACTGAACACTGAAGCTTTCTTT. Protein sequence: CACSGGTLNTEAFF.

V usage is TRBV19 and J usage is TRBJ1-2, with D unclear. Germline lookup yields CDR1 LNHDA and CDR2 SQIVND (reference sequence). The CDR3 spans 12 residues. V lost 5 bases and J lost 7, with 11 bases in between. CDR3 nucleotide sequence: TGTGCCAGTAGTCCTTCCTTTGGTGGCTACACCTTC. The encoded protein is CASSPSFGGYTF.

The DNA for the CDR3 is TGTGCCAGCAGGATGGACAGTCAAGAGACCCAGTACTTC. Its protein is CASRMDSQETQYF. The chain combines TRBV2 with TRBJ2-5; D might be TRBD1 (6 bases). V was cut by 6 bases and J by 2 bases, with 10 bases left in between. Germline CDR1 and CDR2: SNHLY and FYNNEI. This CDR3 is built from 13 residues.

The V gene is TRBV5-1, the J gene TRBJ2-1; possible D gene TRBD1, 6 bases. The CDR3 loop spans 13 amino acids. Looked up from germline, CDR1 is SGHRS and CDR2 is YFSETQ. V was pared by 9 bases and J by 6 bases, with 16 bases between. CDR3 protein: CATGVGGTNEQFF. Here the CDR3 DNA reads TGCGCCACAGGGGTAGGGGGTACCAATGAGCAGTTCTTC. The full variable domain, in which reference TRBV5-1 and TRBJ2-1 provide the parts outside the CDR3, is KAGVTQTPRYLIKTRGQQVTLSCSPISGHRSVSWYQQTPGQGLQFLFEYFSETQRNKGNFPGRFSGRQFSNSRSEMNVSTLELGDSALYLCATGVGGTNEQFFGPGTRLTVL.

This chain uses TRBV3-1 (or the pseudogene TRBV3-2) with TRBJ1-1, with D unresolved. CDR1 is LGHDT, CDR2 YNNKEL, per germline (reference sequence). Deletions cut 2 bases from V and 4 bases from J, with 8 bases between. This CDR3 has 13 amino acids. In DNA, the CDR3 is TGTGCCAGCAGCCAAACGGGGTCCACTGAAGCTTTCTTT. Translation: CASSQTGSTEAFF.